The 13 T cell receptor beta chains listed next were all sequenced from one sample in a study of blood T cell repertoires in COVID-19. Method: immunoSEQ multiplex PCR; TCRdb's copy keeps in-frame clones and lacks some. The table has some 180,000 clones, roughly 80% seen once. The sample comprised PBMCs or T cells enriched from blood (not recorded which). The receptors were gathered from a man in his 60s who had been exposed to COVID-19.

This chain joins TRBV12-3 or TRBV12-4 and TRBJ1-6; D gene unclear. The CDR3 covers 12 residues. The germline V and J ends were trimmed by 3 bases and 10 bases, with 7 bases remaining between them. The CDR3: CASSFPGSPLHF. In nucleotides, the CDR3 is TGTGCCAGCAGTTTTCCGGGATCACCCCTCCACTTT.

The chain couples TRBV4-3 to TRBJ1-4, with D hard to call. The CDR3 is 17 residues long. Germline V gene sequence: CDR1 LGHNA, CDR2 YSLEER. Trimming took off 1 base at V and 8 bases at J, with 20 bases between the two ends. The CDR3 protein is CASSQGALLGGFEKLFF. The DNA of the CDR3 is TGCGCCAGCAGCCAAGGTGCCCTCCTGGGAGGGTTCGAAAAACTGTTTTTT.

The genes are TRBV6-5 and TRBJ1-2; weak D call: TRBD1 (6 bases). V gave up 2 bases and J gave up 2 bases, with 12 bases separating them. The CDR3 is made up of 15 amino acids. CDR1 is MNHEY, CDR2 SVGAGI, per germline. The CDR3 here is CASSYLPGQNYGYTF. CDR3 coding DNA: TGTGCCAGCAGTTACCTCCCGGGACAAAACTATGGCTACACCTTC.

This chain links TRBV28 with TRBJ2-2; 11 nucleotides agree with TRBD2. Germline assignment: CDR1 MDHEN and CDR2 SYDVKM. There are 16 residues in the CDR3. After removal of 6 bases from V and 1 base from J, the junction contained 4 bases not matched to a gene. Written as DNA, the CDR3 is TGTGCCAGCAGCCGACTAGCGGGGTTGAACACCGGGGAGCTGTTTTTT. This gives the protein CASSRLAGLNTGELFF.

This chain links TRBV2 with TRBJ2-2, with 11 bases aligning to TRBD1. Losses at the gene ends were 5 bases for V and 2 bases for J; bases not matched to a gene: 4. The CDR3 length is 16 residues. Germline values: CDR1 SNHLY, CDR2 FYNNEI. CDR3 residues: CASSYGQGANTGELFF. As DNA, the CDR3 is TGTGCCAGCAGTTACGGACAGGGGGCTAACACCGGGGAGCTGTTTTTT.

This clone appeared once. This chain uses TRBV27 with TRBJ2-7; D is unclear. Germline V gene lookup returns CDR1 MNHEY and CDR2 SMNVEV (reference sequence). The CDR3 is 16 residues long. Trimming removed 7 bases at V and 5 bases at J, with 24 bases between. In DNA form, the CDR3 reads TGTGCCAGCACCCCTGGGCGAGAAGGAACTTGGGACGAGCAGTACTTC. Translating it yields CASTPGREGTWDEQYF.

The rearrangement uses TRBV5-6 and TRBJ1-4; D remains unclear. The CDR3 runs to 15 residues. The germline CDR1 and CDR2 sequences are SGHDT and YYEEEE. V was trimmed by 0 bases and J by 3 bases, leaving 9 bases between them. CDR3 bases: TGTGCCAGCAGCTTGGTTCGGGATCCTAATGAAAAACTGTTTTTT. Protein: CASSLVRDPNEKLFF.

In its sample, this clone was seen once. The gene calls are TRBV6-1 and TRBJ1-6; D is possibly TRBD1 (6 bases). Trimming pared 0 bases from V and 10 bases from J, leaving 13 bases between. From germline, CDR1 is MNHNS and CDR2 SASEGT. The CDR3 totals 15 residues. The CDR3 loop reads CASSEAWGLVSPLHF. DNA for the CDR3: TGTGCCAGCAGTGAAGCCTGGGGGCTTGTGTCACCCCTCCACTTT.

This clone was picked up one time. This chain links TRBV28 with TRBJ2-7; perhaps TRBD2 as D (6 bases). The CDR3 contains 14 residues. Germline V lookup: CDR1 MDHEN, CDR2 SYDVKM. V lost 3 bases to trimming and J lost 4 bases, with 13 bases between them. CDR3 nucleotide sequence: TGTGCCAGCAGTTTGGTCGGGAGCATGTACGAGCAGTACTTC. Amino acid sequence: CASSLVGSMYEQYF. The full variable domain, completed using reference TRBV28 and TRBJ2-7, is DVKVTQSSRYLVKRTGEKVFLECVQDMDHENMFWYRQDPGLGLRLIYFSYDVKMKEKGDIPEGYSVSREKKERFSLILESASTNQTSMYLCASSLVGSMYEQYFGPGTRLTVT.

The gene calls are TRBV25-1 and TRBJ2-5; D is possibly TRBD1 (5 bases). CDR1 is MGHDK and CDR2 is SYGVNS in the germline V gene. The CDR3 has 14 residues. Trimming removed 7 bases from V and 9 bases from J, with 21 bases in between. CDR3 DNA sequence: TGTGCCAGCACCGAAAGCCTCCAGGGCGCGTCCCAGTACTTC. This translates into CASTESLQGASQYF.

This sequence joins TRBV18 and TRBJ2-2, with 8 bases aligning to TRBD1. The germline CDR1 and CDR2 sequences are KGHSH and LQKENI. Losses at the gene ends were 4 bases for V and 4 bases for J; bases not matched to a gene: 5. The CDR3 has 15 amino acids. The CDR3 is CASSLDRAPTGELFF. Written as DNA, the CDR3 is TGTGCCAGCTCACTGGACAGGGCTCCCACCGGGGAGCTGTTTTTT. The full variable domain, with the rest looked up from reference TRBV18 and TRBJ2-2, is NAGVMQNPRHLVRRRGQEARLRCSPMKGHSHVYWYRQLPEEGLKFMVYLQKENIIDESGMPKERFSAEFPKEGPSILRIQQVVRGDSAAYFCASSLDRAPTGELFFGEGSRLTVL.

The chain links TRBV7-3 to TRBJ2-1, with a tentative D call TRBD1 (5 bases). Germline V gene lookup returns CDR1 SGHTA and CDR2 FQGTGA. The CDR3 spans 16 residues. V lost 0 bases and J 4 bases, leaving 13 bases between the germline ends. The DNA of the CDR3 is TGTGCCAGCAGCTTAACCTCGCAGGGCCTGTACAATGAGCAGTTCTTC. Translating gives CASSLTSQGLYNEQFF.

This chain connects TRBV12-3 or TRBV12-4 to TRBJ1-3, with D uncertain. This CDR3 contains 13 residues. V gave up 7 bases and J gave up 3 bases, with 10 bases separating them. The CDR3 DNA reads TGTGCCAGCATCACGGGGAATGGAAACACCATATATTTT. Its protein is CASITGNGNTIYF.